What follows describes a single TCR beta chain. Its target antigen remains unknown. No base-level quality is on record; no much larger clone is a single base apart. The sample originates from a study of a mutant IDH1 vaccine in newly diagnosed glioma (dated by TCRdb to the early 2020s). With respect to the entire study: Across visits V03 through V10, patients got a total of eight vaccinations, given in weeks 1, 3, 5, 7, 11, 15, 19 and 23. Vaccination started 4-6 weeks after radiotherapy alone, or was given together with temozolomide cycles in the groups whose treatment included chemotherapy. Of the approximately 30 treated patients, 62.5% were male and around 38% were female, and a mean age of about 37 years was recorded. Before enrollment, most patients had been given radiochemotherapy with temozolomide as standard therapy, while the rest had received either radiotherapy alone or temozolomide alone. Peripheral blood was drawn at six visits: V03 (baseline), V05, V07, V10, V12 and V13. Longitudinal TCRB deep sequencing was done for some 25 treated patients, wherever samples were available for exploratory analyses.

Libraries were built with the immunoSEQ multiplex PCR assay. Rearranged TCR beta chain sequences were amplified using the hsTCRB Kit according to the manufacturer's protocol. An Illumina MiSeq was used to sequence the TCRB libraries. The study's processing was this. Demultiplexing, trimming and gene mapping were performed with the kit vendor's proprietary platform. In TCRdb, the immuneACCESS table is reduced to in-frame sequences with V and J assigned. These tables do not hold every clone; where another copy was compared, an unresolved V gene accounts for under half, and the others remain unexplained. V, J and clone size reflect that table, while D and trimming were determined from the DNA. This sample lists nearly 35,000 clones; roughly four fifths were detected once. Of the sample, about a quarter is held by the ten largest clones. General findings and caveats noted by the study authors: Changes in the top peripheral T cell clonotypes picked up by TCRB sequencing did not appear to be linked to pseudoprogression. Availability determined which PBMC samples were chosen for TCRB deep sequencing. Across multiple MHC alleles, vaccine-induced immune responses were seen in approximately 93% of patients. It was noted by the authors that analyses of patient blood samples could not be reproduced owing to sample limitations.

Explained via the paper, the time point label denotes: week 5, during vaccination. Each vaccine dose, consisting of 300 ug of a 20-mer mutant IDH1 peptide in Montanide, was administered subcutaneously with topical imiquimod. Donors had newly diagnosed WHO grade 3 or 4 IDH1-mutant astrocytomas with loss of nuclear ATRX. The samples were drawn from NOA16, a multicentre, single-arm, open-label phase I trial in Germany that tested a mutant IDH1 peptide vaccine in humans for the first time. The DNeasy Blood and Tissue Kit was used to extract genomic DNA from EDTA blood for TCRB sequencing. From a lookup of the germline V gene (reference sequence), CDR1 and CDR2 are GTSNPN and SVGIG. Trimming takes 2 bases from V and 4 bases from J, and the germline ends sit 8 bases apart. The CDR3 runs 12 amino acids, cysteine and phenylalanine included. The sequence is cut down to CDR3 DNA, 36 bases in frame from base 1.

The receptor comes from a man younger than 45 with glioma. Here the sequenced sample was PBMCs, taken from a glioma patient whose treatment included an IDH1 peptide vaccine. The rearrangement joined TRBV30 to TRBJ2-5; no D gene is confidently identified. The bases read TGTGCCTGGAGTCACGGGCGAGAGACCCAGTACTTC. Translation gives CAWSHGRETQYF.